This T cell receptor (beta chain) was documented in a study of shared clonotypes between healthy human individuals. Naive CD8 cells comprised CD45RO-negative, CCR7-positively selected cells, excluding terminally differentiated effector memory CD45RA+ cells. The table came from immunoSEQ multiplex PCR; TCRdb's copy has only in-frame clones and leaves some out. This table has hundreds of thousands of clones, 95% to 98% appearing once. V lost 4 bases to trimming and J lost 3 bases; unmatched junction nucleotides: 7. This CDR3 region has 15 residues. The germline V gene encodes CDR1 SGHNT and CDR2 YYREEE (reference sequence).

Sequencing used naive CD8+ T cells sorted from blood. The chain uses TRBV5-4 and TRBJ1-3, with 7 positions matching TRBD1. This TCR derives from a man aged 25 to 40 in good health. The CDR3 bases are TGTGCCAGCAGCCCCAGACAGGGTATTGGAAACACCATATATTTT. This sequence encodes CASSPRQGIGNTIYF.